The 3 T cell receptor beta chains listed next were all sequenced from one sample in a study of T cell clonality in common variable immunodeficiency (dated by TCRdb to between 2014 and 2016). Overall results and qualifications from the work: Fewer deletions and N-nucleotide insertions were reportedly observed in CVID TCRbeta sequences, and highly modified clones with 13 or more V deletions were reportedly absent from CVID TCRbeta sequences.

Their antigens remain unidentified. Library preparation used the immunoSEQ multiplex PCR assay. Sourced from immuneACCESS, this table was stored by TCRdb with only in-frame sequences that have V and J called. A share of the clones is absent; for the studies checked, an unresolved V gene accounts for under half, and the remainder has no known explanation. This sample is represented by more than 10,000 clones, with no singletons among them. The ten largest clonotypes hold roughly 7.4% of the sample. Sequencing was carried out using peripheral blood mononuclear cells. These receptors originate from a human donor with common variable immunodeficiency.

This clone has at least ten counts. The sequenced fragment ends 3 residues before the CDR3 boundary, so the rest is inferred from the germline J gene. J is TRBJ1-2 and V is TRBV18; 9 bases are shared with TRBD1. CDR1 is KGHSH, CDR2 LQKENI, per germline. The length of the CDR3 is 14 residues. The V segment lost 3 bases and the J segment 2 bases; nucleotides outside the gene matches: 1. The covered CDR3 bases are TGTGCCAGCTCACCCGGACAGGGGAACTATGGC. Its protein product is CASSPGQGNYG. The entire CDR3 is CASSPGQGNYGYTF.

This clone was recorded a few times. The CDR3 loop reads CASVKGEDTEAFF. The sequenced CDR3 bases are TGTGCCAGCGTGAAGGGGGAGGACACTGAA. This sequence joins TRBV2 and TRBJ1-1; perhaps TRBD1 as D (6 bases). The read is 3 residues too short to cover the CDR3 end, so that end is filled in from the germline J gene. V was trimmed by 8 bases and J by 3 bases, leaving 13 bases between them. Germline loops: CDR1 SNHLY, CDR2 FYNNEI. This CDR3 contains 13 residues.

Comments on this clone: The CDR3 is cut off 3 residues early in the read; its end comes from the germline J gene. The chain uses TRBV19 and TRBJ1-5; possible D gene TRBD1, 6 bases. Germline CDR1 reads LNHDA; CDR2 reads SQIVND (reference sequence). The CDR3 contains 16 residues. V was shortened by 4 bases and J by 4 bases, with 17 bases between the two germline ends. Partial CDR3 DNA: TGTGCCAGTAGTAACCACAGGGTGGTAAATAATCAGCCC. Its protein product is CASSNHRVVNNQP. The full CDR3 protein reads CASSNHRVVNNQPQHF. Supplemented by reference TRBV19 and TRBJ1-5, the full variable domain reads DGGITQSPKYLFRKEGQNVTLSCEQNLNHDAMYWYRQDPGQGLRLIYYSQIVNDFQKGDIAEGYSVSREKKESFPLTVTSAQKNPTAFYLCASSNHRVVNNQPQHFGDGTRLSIL.